These T cell receptor beta chains were read from a single sample in a study of cytomegalovirus exposure and HLA in healthy donors. The assay was immunoSEQ multiplex PCR, and TCRdb's table has in-frame clones only and misses some. Found here are around 93,000 clones, approximately 83% of them singletons; the top ten hold 3.5% to 4%. Material for sequencing was PBMCs. Source of these receptors: a man in his fifties in good health and CMV-seronegative. Both conserved end residues are part of each CDR3. The D gene is left open where the match is weak. Not all rows give a size; the values are once, few, many and, for expanded clones, a class.

>TRBV5-1|TRBJ2-2|NA|TRBD2
TGCGCCAGCAGCTTGGAAGGGACTACTCGGACCGGGGAGCTGTTTTTT
CASSLEGTTRTGELFF
>TRBV6-6|TRBJ1-2|once|TRBD1
TGTGCCAGCGCGGGCCTATCCGGGACAGGGGAAGGAGGCTACACCTTC
CASAGLSGTGEGGYTF
>TRBV5-1|TRBJ1-6|NA|NA
TGCGCCAGCAGTCAAGGGCACAGGGAGTTCTATAATTCACCCCTCCACTTT
CASSQGHREFYNSPLHF
>TRBV16|TRBJ2-3|NA|NA
TGTGCCAGCAGCCAGATTAGCGCAGTGGATACGCAGTATTTT
CASSQISAVDTQYF
>TRBV28|TRBJ1-1|NA|TRBD1
TGTGCCAGCAGTTTAGTAGGGGGCAACACTGAAGCTTTCTTT
CASSLVGGNTEAFF
>TRBV29-1|TRBJ1-1|few|NA
TGCAGTGGGGGGGGGAATGAAGCTTTCTTT
CSGGGNEAFF
>TRBV7-6|TRBJ2-7|NA|NA
TGTGCCAGCAGCTTAGGACAGGGCGGGAACGAGCAGTACTTC
CASSLGQGGNEQYF
>TRBV12-5|TRBJ2-1|NA|NA
TGTGCTAGTGGTTTGGACAGGGGACGGGGGTTCAATGAGCAGTTCTTC
CASGLDRGRGFNEQFF
>TRBV5-1|TRBJ2-1|NA|TRBD1
TGCGCCAGCAGCGTACGAACGGGACAGGGAACGGGTGAGCAGTTCTTC
CASSVRTGQGTGEQFF
>TRBV7-3|TRBJ2-2|NA|TRBD2
TGTGCCAGCAGCTTTGGGACTAGTACCCAAGGGGAGCTGTTTTTT
CASSFGTSTQGELFF
>TRBV7-3|TRBJ2-1|NA|NA
TGTGCCAGCAGCTTAACTGGGGGCAAGCGGGATTCATACAATGAGCAGTTCTTC
CASSLTGGKRDSYNEQFF
>TRBV7-9|TRBJ1-1|NA|NA
TGTGCCAGCAGCCACGTCGACAGGAGCACTGAAGCTTTCTTT
CASSHVDRSTEAFF
>TRBV25-1|TRBJ1-5|NA|NA
TGTGCCAGCACCGCCGGGGGTCGTCAGCCCCAGCATTTT
CASTAGGRQPQHF
>TRBV4-1|TRBJ2-7|few|TRBD2
TGCGCCAGCAGCCTCGAGCGGGGGTACGAGCAGTACTTC
CASSLERGYEQYF
>TRBV18|TRBJ2-7|once|TRBD1
TGTGCCAGCTCACCCTCGGGGACAGGGGTTCCCTCCTACGAGCAGTACTTC
CASSPSGTGVPSYEQYF
>TRBV28|TRBJ2-7|NA|TRBD2
TGTGCCAGCAGTTTTGGAGGTAGCGGGGTATACTACGAGCAGTACTTC
CASSFGGSGVYYEQYF
>TRBV4-3|TRBJ2-4|few|NA
TGCGCCAGCAGCCAAGAATTGGCGGGACAGTCCAAAAACATTCAGTACTTC
CASSQELAGQSKNIQYF
>TRBV30|TRBJ1-1|NA|NA
TGTGCCTGGAGTCAGGGAATGAACACTGAAGCTTTCTTT
CAWSQGMNTEAFF
>TRBV28|TRBJ2-3|once|TRBD2
TGTGCCAGCAGTTTCGGACTAGCGGGAGGCCTCTTCACAGATACGCAGTATTTT
CASSFGLAGGLFTDTQYF
>TRBV5-1|TRBJ2-1|few|NA
TGCGCCAGCAGCCTCGATCCCGACAGGAATGAGCAGTTCTTC
CASSLDPDRNEQFF
>TRBV11-3|TRBJ2-2|NA|NA
TGTGCCAGCAGCTTACCTGGGGAGCGAGGCTCAGGCACCGGGGAGCTGTTTTTT
CASSLPGERGSGTGELFF
>TRBV7-3|TRBJ2-3|NA|TRBD1
TGTGCCAGCAGCTTAAATCCCGGGACAGGGGGCGGTACGCAGTATTTT
CASSLNPGTGGGTQYF
>TRBV19|TRBJ2-7|NA|TRBD2
TGTGCCAGTAGTACGGGACTAGCGGGAAACGAGCAGTACTTC
CASSTGLAGNEQYF
>TRBV7-9|TRBJ2-2|NA|TRBD2
TGTTCCAGCAGCGTACCTGTGGGCCTAGCGGGAGTGGTCGGGGAGCTGTTTTTT
CSSSVPVGLAGVVGELFF
>TRBV19|TRBJ1-1|few|NA
TGTGCCATAACAGGTTCCACCACTGAAGCTTTCTTT
CAITGSTTEAFF
>TRBV4-1|TRBJ1-1|NA|NA
TGCGCCAGCAGCCAAGATGGGGCAAAAGGGCAGGTCCACACTGAAGCTTTCTTT
CASSQDGAKGQVHTEAFF
>TRBV19|TRBJ1-4|NA|NA
TGTGCCAGTAGTCTCAACAGGGATGGTGGTGAAAAACTGTTTTTT
CASSLNRDGGEKLFF
>TRBV28|TRBJ2-7|NA|NA
TGTGCCAGCAGTTTCCCTCTTAGGTTCCCTAGCTCCTACGAGCAGTACTTC
CASSFPLRFPSSYEQYF
>TRBV5-1|TRBJ2-3|NA|NA
TGCGCCAGCAGCTTGGAGGGGGAGACAGATACGCAGTATTTT
CASSLEGETDTQYF
>TRBV7-2|TRBJ1-5|NA|TRBD1
TGTGCCAGCAGCTTTTGGACAGGGCCAAATCAGCCCCAGCATTTT
CASSFWTGPNQPQHF
>TRBV7-9|TRBJ2-2|few|NA
TGTGCCAGCAGCTTAAATCTTGCCGGGGAGCTGTTTTTT
CASSLNLAGELFF
>TRBV9|TRBJ2-7|NA|TRBD2
TGTGCCAGCAGGGGTAATCTAGCGGACTACTACGAGCAGTACTTC
CASRGNLADYYEQYF
>TRBV7-9|TRBJ2-7|NA|NA
TGTGCCAGCAGCTTGGGGCATGGCGAGCAGTACTTC
CASSLGHGEQYF
>TRBV18|TRBJ2-5|NA|NA
TGTGCCAGCTCACCACCGTTCGGAGAGGTAGAGACCCAGTACTTC
CASSPPFGEVETQYF
>TRBV6-5|TRBJ2-7|NA|NA
TGTGCCAGCAGTTACTCGGGCGGGGTTCACGAGCAGTACTTC
CASSYSGGVHEQYF
>TRBV6-5|TRBJ2-7|NA|NA
TGTGCCAGCAGTTATACGGGAGAGGCCTACGAGCAGTACTTC
CASSYTGEAYEQYF
>TRBV28|TRBJ2-1|NA|NA
TGTGCCAGCAGTTTATGGACTGGCTACAATGAGCAGTTCTTC
CASSLWTGYNEQFF
>TRBV11-1|TRBJ2-7|NA|NA
TGTGCCAGCAGATTGGATCCGGCTAGCGATCAGAACGAGCAGTACTTC
CASRLDPASDQNEQYF
>TRBV18|TRBJ2-6|NA|TRBD1
TGTGCCAGCTCAGCAACCCAGGACAGGCACCTCAAAGGGGCCAACGTCCTGACTTTC
CASSATQDRHLKGANVLTF
>TRBV5-1|TRBJ2-5|NA|NA
TGCGCCAGCAGCTTGAATGGGTGGGGCGCAGAGACCCAGTACTTC
CASSLNGWGAETQYF
>TRBV27|TRBJ1-2|once|TRBD1
TGTGCCAGCAGTTTATCCCAGGGGGCTGGCTATGGCTACACCTTC
CASSLSQGAGYGYTF
>TRBV23-1|TRBJ1-2|NA|NA
TGCGCCAGCAGTCAAGGGGGCGGCTACACCTTC
CASSQGGGYTF